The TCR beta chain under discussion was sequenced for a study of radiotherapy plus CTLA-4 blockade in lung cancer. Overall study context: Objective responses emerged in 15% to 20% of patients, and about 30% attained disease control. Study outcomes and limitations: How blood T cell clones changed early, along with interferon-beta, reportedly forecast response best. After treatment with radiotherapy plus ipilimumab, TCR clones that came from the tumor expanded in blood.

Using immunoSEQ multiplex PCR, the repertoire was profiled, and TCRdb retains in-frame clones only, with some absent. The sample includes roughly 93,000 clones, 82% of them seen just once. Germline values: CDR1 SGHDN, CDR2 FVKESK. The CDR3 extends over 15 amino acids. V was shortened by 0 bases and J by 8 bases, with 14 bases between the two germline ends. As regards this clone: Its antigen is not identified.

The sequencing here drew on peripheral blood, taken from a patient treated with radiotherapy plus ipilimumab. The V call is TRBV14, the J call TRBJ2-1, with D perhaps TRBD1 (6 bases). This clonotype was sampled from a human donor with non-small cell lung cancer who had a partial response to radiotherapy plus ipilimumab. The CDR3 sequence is CASSQDRARGHEQFF. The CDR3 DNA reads TGTGCCAGCAGCCAAGATCGGGCCAGGGGTCATGAGCAGTTCTTC.